The 15 T cell receptor beta chains below all came from one sample that was sequenced in a study of regulatory T cells in long-lasting Graves disease. The time point is: newly diagnosed GD, antithyroid drugs for less than 3 months. TCR sequences were obtained from RNA taken from PBMCs. Combining iRepertoire HTBI primers with Arm-PCR of CDR3 regions, the authors built TCR beta libraries. Each CDR3 protein gets one entry after TCRdb re-called the multiplex PCR reads with MiXCR. The sample shows around 460,000 distinct CDR3 sequences, 14% of them seen only once. This sample was shared with a second study, whose subject was T cells in Graves' hyperthyroidism and ophthalmopathy.

Sequenced material: peripheral blood mononuclear cells (PBMCs), taken at new diagnosis, from a patient treated with antithyroid drugs. The receptors were gathered from a woman in her forties or fifties with Graves disease.

At least ten counts were recorded for this clonotype. The CDR3 sequence: CASRRAPTRDYGYTF. The CDR3 bases are TGTGCCAGCAGAAGGGCCCCAACGAGGGACTATGGCTACACCTTC. The gene calls are TRBV28 and TRBJ1-2; D gene uncertain. Germline V lookup: CDR1 MDHEN, CDR2 SYDVKM. The CDR3 consists of 15 residues. Deletions cut 6 bases from V and 3 bases from J, with 17 bases between.

This clonotype was recorded a few times. J is TRBJ2-1 and V is TRBV5-1, with TRBD1 matching over 10 bases. There are 15 residues in the CDR3. CDR1 is SGHRS and CDR2 is YFSETQ in the germline V gene. V gave up 4 bases and J gave up 9 bases; unmatched junction bases: 10. CDR3: CASSPPGQGIAEQFF. CDR3 bases: TGCGCCAGCAGCCCCCCGGGACAGGGGATTGCTGAGCAGTTCTTC.

This clonotype has at least ten counts. The V gene is TRBV7-3, the J gene TRBJ2-2; 7 positions agree with TRBD2. V lost 0 bases, J lost 1 base, and 2 bases stayed unmatched. CDR3 size: 16 residues. Looked up from germline, CDR1 is SGHTA and CDR2 is FQGTGA. The CDR3 sequence is CASSLTSGLNTGELFF. The CDR3 nucleotides are TGTGCCAGCAGCTTAACTAGCGGGCTGAACACCGGGGAGCTGTTTTTT.

In its sample, this clonotype was seen many times. The rearrangement joins TRBV28 to TRBJ1-5; D is unclear. The CDR3 is 14 residues long. Per the germline V gene, CDR1 is MDHEN and CDR2 is SYDVKM. Trimming pared 2 bases from V and 5 bases from J, leaving 10 bases between. CDR3 protein: CASSLSQADQPQHF. DNA of the CDR3: TGTGCCAGCAGTTTAAGTCAGGCAGATCAGCCCCAGCATTTT.

The sample holds many counts of this clonotype. The rearrangement links TRBV6-1 to TRBJ2-3; 10 bases are a match to TRBD2. CDR3 length equals 16 residues. V trimming: 2 bases; J trimming: 2 bases; junction bases outside the gene matches: 4. Germline CDR1 reads MNHNS; CDR2 reads SASEGT. The chain's CDR3 is CASSEIAGGHTDTQYF. The CDR3 DNA reads as TGTGCCAGCAGTGAAATAGCGGGAGGCCACACAGATACGCAGTATTTT.

Ten or more counts support this clonotype. This sequence joins TRBV20-1 and TRBJ2-3; D gene unclear. Germline CDR1 reads DFQATT; CDR2 reads SNEGSKA (reference sequence). This CDR3 comprises 13 residues. V was trimmed by 3 bases and J by 6 bases, leaving 13 bases between them. The CDR3 protein is CSASRLPRDTQYF. CDR3 nucleotide sequence: TGCAGTGCTAGTCGGCTACCGCGGGATACGCAGTATTTT.

At least ten counts were recorded for this clonotype. The junction differs from germline at one of its ends, possibly a read error. The rearrangement uses TRBV9 and TRBJ2-7; D gene ambiguous. The CDR3 is 13 residues long. Germline CDR1 reads SGDLS; CDR2 reads YYNGEE. DNA for the CDR3: TGTGCCAGCAGCGTAGTTGTTTCCTCCGAGCAGTACTTC. Protein product: CASSVVVSSEQYF.

This clonotype was detected many times. The gene calls are TRBV7-8 and TRBJ1-2; unclear D gene. Germline assignment: CDR1 SGHVS and CDR2 FQNEAQ. The CDR3 loop spans 15 amino acids. V was trimmed by 2 bases and J by 0 bases, leaving 10 bases between them. The CDR3 DNA is TGTGCCAGCAGCTTAACTGTAAATGCTAACTATGGCTACACCTTC. Its protein product is CASSLTVNANYGYTF.

The sample holds many counts of this clonotype. This sequence joins TRBV20-1 and TRBJ2-3; D uncertain. The length of the CDR3 is 15 residues. V shed 3 bases and J shed 2 bases, with 15 bases lying between them. From germline, CDR1 is DFQATT and CDR2 SNEGSKA (reference sequence). CDR3 bases: TGCAGTGCTAGTACTACCAGAACTTACACAGATACGCAGTATTTT. Translated, it gives CSASTTRTYTDTQYF.

This clonotype was seen at least ten times. The rearrangement uses TRBV5-1 and TRBJ2-3; 9 nucleotides line up with TRBD1. Losses at the gene ends were 6 bases for V and 5 bases for J; bases not matched to a gene: 7. The CDR3 spans 14 residues. Germline CDR1 is SGHRS and CDR2 is YFSETQ. Here the CDR3 DNA reads TGCGCCAGCACAACAGGGGGCAAAGAAGATACGCAGTATTTT. It yields the protein CASTTGGKEDTQYF.

The sample holds many counts of this clonotype. The CDR3 region is CASSITGTVNSPLHF. In nucleotides, the CDR3 is TGTGCCAGCAGTATTACCGGGACAGTTAATTCACCCCTCCACTTT. This chain links TRBV28 with TRBJ1-6; 7 bases line up with TRBD1. With 5 bases clipped from V and 6 bases from J, the junction kept 7 bases outside the gene matches. The CDR3 runs to 15 residues. Germline CDR1 is MDHEN and CDR2 is SYDVKM.

This clonotype was seen a handful of times. The chain carries TRBV13 and TRBJ2-7, with D possibly TRBD1 on 6 matching bases. V lost 5 bases to trimming and J lost 5 bases, with 19 bases between them. CDR1 is PRHDT, CDR2 FYEKMQ, per germline (reference sequence). This CDR3 comprises 15 residues. The CDR3, as DNA: TGTGCCAGCAGCCCAACACAGGGCAATAAAAACGAGCAGTACTTC. Residues: CASSPTQGNKNEQYF.

This clonotype was observed a few times. J is TRBJ2-1 and V is TRBV19, with a weak D call TRBD2 (6 bases). In germline, CDR1 is LNHDA, CDR2 SQIVND (reference sequence). With 3 bases removed from V and 7 bases from J, the gap between germline ends came to 13 bases. The CDR3 runs to 14 residues. The CDR3 DNA reads TGTGCCAGTAGTATTAGGGGAGGAGCAAATGAGCAGTTCTTC. As protein: CASSIRGGANEQFF.

This clonotype occurred many times. The DNA for the CDR3 is TGTGCCAGCAGTGAAGCGGAGGGGCAAGAGACCCAGTACTTC. Translation: CASSEAEGQETQYF. J is TRBJ2-5 and V is TRBV2; possible D gene TRBD2, 6 bases. Germline V gene data show CDR1 as SNHLY and CDR2 as FYNNEI. V was clipped by 0 bases and J by 2 bases, with 7 bases between them. CDR3 size: 14 residues. Full variable domain (rest looked up from reference TRBV2 and TRBJ2-5): EPEVTQTPSHQVTQMGQEVILRCVPISNHLYFYWYRQILGQKVEFLVSFYNNEISEKSEIFDDQFSVERPDGSNFTLKIRSTKLEDSAMYFCASSEAEGQETQYFGPGTRLLVL.

This clonotype was counted at least ten times. The CDR3 is CASSLPGTSGNTIYF. The CDR3 nucleotides are TGTGCCAGCAGTTTACCAGGGACCTCTGGAAACACCATATATTTT. The chain combines TRBV28 with TRBJ1-3; a possible D gene is TRBD1 (5 bases). Trimming left V 2 bases short and J 0 bases short, with 8 bases between. CDR1 and CDR2 (germline): MDHEN, SYDVKM. This CDR3 comprises 15 residues. The full variable domain, in which reference TRBV28 and TRBJ1-3 provide the parts outside the CDR3, is DVKVTQSSRYLVKRTGEKVFLECVQDMDHENMFWYRQDPGLGLRLIYFSYDVKMKEKGDIPEGYSVSREKKERFSLILESASTNQTSMYLCASSLPGTSGNTIYFGEGSWLTVV.